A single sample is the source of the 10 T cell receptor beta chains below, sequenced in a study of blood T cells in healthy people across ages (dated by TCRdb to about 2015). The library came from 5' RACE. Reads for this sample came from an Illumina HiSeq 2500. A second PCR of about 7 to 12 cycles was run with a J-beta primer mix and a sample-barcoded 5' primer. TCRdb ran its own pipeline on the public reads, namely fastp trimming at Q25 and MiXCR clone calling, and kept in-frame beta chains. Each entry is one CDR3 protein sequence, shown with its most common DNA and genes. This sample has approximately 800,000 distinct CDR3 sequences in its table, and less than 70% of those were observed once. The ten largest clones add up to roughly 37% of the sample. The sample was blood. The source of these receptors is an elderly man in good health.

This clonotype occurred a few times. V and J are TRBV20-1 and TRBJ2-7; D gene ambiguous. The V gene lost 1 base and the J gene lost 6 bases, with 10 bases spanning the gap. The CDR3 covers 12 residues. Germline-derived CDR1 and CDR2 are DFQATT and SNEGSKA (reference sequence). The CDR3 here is CSARVKGPEQYF. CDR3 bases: TGCAGTGCTAGAGTTAAAGGGCCCGAGCAGTACTTC.

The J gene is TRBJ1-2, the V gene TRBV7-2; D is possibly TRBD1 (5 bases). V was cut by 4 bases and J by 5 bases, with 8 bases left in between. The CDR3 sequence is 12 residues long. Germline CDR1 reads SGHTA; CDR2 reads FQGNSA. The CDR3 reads CTSSSRQYGYTF. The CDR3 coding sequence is TGTACCAGCAGCTCGAGACAGTATGGCTACACCTTC.

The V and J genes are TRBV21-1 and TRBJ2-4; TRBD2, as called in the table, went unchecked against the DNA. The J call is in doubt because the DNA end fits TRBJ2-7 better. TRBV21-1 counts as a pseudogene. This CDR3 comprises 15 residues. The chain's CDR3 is CASSNPTSGSHEQYF. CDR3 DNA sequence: TGTGCCAGCAGCAATCCCACTAGCGGGAGCCACGAGCAGTACTTC.

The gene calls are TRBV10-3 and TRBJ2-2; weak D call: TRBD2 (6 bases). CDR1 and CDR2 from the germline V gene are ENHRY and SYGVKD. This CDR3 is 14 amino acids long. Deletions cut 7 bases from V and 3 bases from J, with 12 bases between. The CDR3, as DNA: TGTGCCATCACCCCCGGAGGGGACACCGGGGAGCTGTTTTTT. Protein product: CAITPGGDTGELFF.

CDR3 protein: CSARDRAGGLKRTDTQYF. Here the CDR3 DNA reads TGCAGTGCTAGAGATCGGGCGGGAGGCCTGAAACGCACAGATACGCAGTATTTT. V is TRBV20-1 and J is TRBJ2-3; 8 bases map to TRBD2. The V and J ends lost 0 bases and 1 base, in that order; junction bases with no gene match: 12. The CDR3 runs to 18 residues. The germline V gene has CDR1 DFQATT and CDR2 SNEGSKA (reference sequence).

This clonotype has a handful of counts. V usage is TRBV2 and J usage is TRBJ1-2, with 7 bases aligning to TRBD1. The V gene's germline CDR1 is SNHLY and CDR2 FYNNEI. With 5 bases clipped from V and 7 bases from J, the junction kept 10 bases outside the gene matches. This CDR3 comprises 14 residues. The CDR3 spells CASSQGGSSGGYTF. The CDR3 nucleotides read TGTGCCAGCAGTCAGGGGGGATCTTCGGGTGGCTACACCTTC.

The CDR3 protein is CASSAPGPGTDTQYF. Written as DNA, the CDR3 is TGTGCCAGCAGCGCGCCGGGACCCGGAACAGATACGCAGTATTTT. This chain links TRBV9 with TRBJ2-3; TRBD1 or TRBD2 may be the D gene (5 bases each). Trimming stripped 3 bases from V and 3 bases from J, with 14 bases between. Per germline, CDR1 SGDLS and CDR2 YYNGEE. This CDR3 comprises 15 residues.

CDR3 sequence reads: CASSQGLRGSQPGANVLTF. The CDR3 DNA sequence: TGCGCCAGCAGCCAAGGCCTTCGGGGGTCACAGCCTGGGGCCAACGTCCTGACTTTC. The chain joins TRBV4-1 to TRBJ2-6; tentative D call: TRBD2 (6 bases). Germline CDR1 MGHRA, CDR2 YSYEKL. Trimming removed 1 base from V and 2 bases from J, with 18 bases in between. The CDR3 contains 19 residues.

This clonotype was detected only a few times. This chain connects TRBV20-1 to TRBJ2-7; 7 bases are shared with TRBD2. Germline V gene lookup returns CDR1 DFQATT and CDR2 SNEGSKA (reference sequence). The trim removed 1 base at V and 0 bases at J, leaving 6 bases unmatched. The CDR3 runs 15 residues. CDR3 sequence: CSARAERTSSYEQYF. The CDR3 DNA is TGCAGTGCTAGAGCTGAGCGGACTAGCTCCTACGAGCAGTACTTC.

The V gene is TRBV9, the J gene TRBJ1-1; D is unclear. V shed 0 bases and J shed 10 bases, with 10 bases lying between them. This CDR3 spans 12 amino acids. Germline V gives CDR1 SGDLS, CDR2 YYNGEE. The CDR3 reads CASSVGFTGAFF. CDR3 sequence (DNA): TGTGCCAGCAGCGTAGGGTTCACGGGAGCTTTCTTT.